This TCR beta chain was retrieved from a study of T cell repertoires in cytomegalovirus infection. Study details: The public TCR beta signatures pointed to both CMV infection and matching HLA type. Findings of the study overall: There were carriers of CMV plus the relevant HLA, and cumulative public TCR beta family frequency identified them. Clonotype analysis showed dominance of the ex vivo response by HLA-C-restricted CMV-specific TCR beta clonotypes.

This CDR3 spans 16 amino acids. The J segment lost 5 bases and the V segment lost 2 bases, leaving 8 bases of the junction unmatched. The germline gives CDR1 SGHTA, CDR2 FQGNSA. Worth noting for this clonotype: The antigen remains unidentified.

TCRdb re-derived calls from the reads in MiXCR, one entry per CDR3 protein. In the table there are roughly 180,000 distinct CDR3 sequences, about 22% of which are singletons. This TCR came from a human donor in good health (CMV status not recorded). Some clones in this sample may be carry-over from other donors' samples. The specimen was CD8+ T cells from cultured PBMCs, collected from culture after CMV antigen stimulation. The J gene is TRBJ1-2, the V gene TRBV7-2, with 10 bases aligning to TRBD1. The CDR3 here is CASSLSRTGGYYGYTF. The DNA of the CDR3 is TGTGCCAGCAGCTTAAGTAGGACAGGGGGATATTATGGCTACACCTTC.